A selection of T cell receptor beta chains follows, all from one sample in a study of Ad26.COV2.S vaccination and SARS-CoV-2 variants. Clones were read by immunoSEQ multiplex PCR, and TCRdb kept only the in-frame ones, dropping some. The sample lists hundreds of thousands of clones; around 90% were seen once. The source was peripheral blood, collected in a trial of Ad26.COV2.S vaccine versus placebo. The receptors were sampled from a person between 18 and 65 years old who received the Ad26.COV2.S COVID-19 vaccine or a placebo. Each CDR3 is given with its conserved first and last residue. A D gene is named only where the DNA matches it firmly. The size of a clone is reported for some rows only, either as once, few or many, or as a class for expanded clones.

CASSLFGGNGYEQYF TGTGCCAGCAGCTTATTTGGTGGGAATGGCTACGAGCAGTACTTC - - TRBJ2-7 TRBV7-2
CASDLGGSGTEAFF TGTGCTAGTGACTTAGGGGGCTCGGGCACTGAAGCTTTCTTT TRBD1 - TRBJ1-1 TRBV12-5
CASSLTALGAYEQYF TGTGCCAGCAGCTTAACAGCCTTGGGGGCCTACGAGCAGTACTTC - - TRBJ2-7 TRBV7-6
CASRQGKDQPQHF TGTGCCTCCCGACAGGGGAAGGATCAGCCCCAGCATTTT TRBD1 once TRBJ1-5 TRBV30
CASSLGQSTYNEQFF TGTGCCAGCAGCTTAGGACAGAGCACCTACAATGAGCAGTTCTTC - - TRBJ2-1 TRBV5-4
CSVGTSGTHGELFF TGCAGCGTTGGGACTAGCGGGACCCACGGGGAGCTGTTTTTT TRBD2 once TRBJ2-2 TRBV29-1
CASSEGGGGTEAFF TGCGCCAGCAGCGAAGGAGGGGGCGGCACTGAAGCTTTCTTT TRBD1 - TRBJ1-1 TRBV5-1
CASSPRSGSNYNEQFF TGTGCCAGCTCACCACGTAGCGGGAGCAACTACAATGAGCAGTTCTTC TRBD2 once TRBJ2-1 TRBV18
CASSPTWDTPGNTIYF TGTGCCAGCAGCCCCACCTGGGACACCCCTGGAAACACCATATATTTT - few TRBJ1-3 TRBV7-6
CASSVTGSSTDTQYF TGTGCCAGCAGTGTAACAGGGTCTAGCACAGATACGCAGTATTTT - - TRBJ2-3 TRBV6-4
CAWSVKGAHEQYF TGTGCCTGGAGTGTCAAGGGGGCCCACGAGCAGTACTTC TRBD1 - TRBJ2-7 TRBV30
CASSPEVGARNNEQFF TGCGCCAGCAGCCCTGAGGTCGGGGCTAGGAACAATGAGCAGTTCTTC - once TRBJ2-1 TRBV4-3
CASSEGTSGYEQYF TGTGCCAGCAGTGAGGGGACTAGCGGCTACGAGCAGTACTTC TRBD2 few TRBJ2-7 TRBV2